This T cell receptor beta chain derives from a study of blood T cells in healthy people across ages (dated by TCRdb to between 2014 and 2016). Background on the whole study: In model experiments, template switching captured about one uniquely barcoded TCR beta cDNA molecule for every two T cells. Age-related changes in TCR beta repertoire diversity were measured in the study by deep sequencing normalized with unique cDNA molecular identifiers. The donors were split into four age groups: young (average around 16 years), middle-aged (around 37), aged (more than 60) and long-lived (more than 80). To avoid experimental bias, donors of different ages were spread randomly across the sequencing lanes. Using the same blood draw, the study looked at two additional independent replicas of 1 million unique cDNA reads for two donors, one aged 18 to 30 and the other aged 80 or older. Study-wide findings and limitations: Donor CMV infection status was unknown, potentially confounding age-related changes in expanded clonotypes. There was a strong correlation between observed TCR beta diversity and the percentage of naive T cells measured by flow cytometry. Conclusive comparison of naive and antigen-experienced compartments was prevented by the profiling of bulk unsorted PBMCs. Estimates of total diversity from one million sequenced T cells were regarded as lower bounds and underestimates. As age increased, observed TCR beta diversity per million T cells dropped in a roughly linear way, and a significant reduction was already evident by age 40. Compared with the aged group, the long-lived group had more naive CD4+ T cells, fewer expanded clones and increased TCR diversity, suggesting age selection.

Donors were a few dozen systemically healthy Caucasian individuals from Russia aged roughly 6 to 90 years. Approximately 9 milliliters of peripheral blood were collected from each donor into EDTA-treated Vacutainer tubes. PBMCs were isolated by Ficoll-Paque density-gradient centrifugation, with at least 7 million obtained per sample. Trizol reagent was used to extract total RNA from PBMCs, with at least 5 micrograms per sample. The percentages of naive CD45RAhigh/CD27high T cells were determined by flow cytometry on a PBMC aliquot from every donor. The protocol used for the library was 5' RACE. TCRdb names Illumina HiSeq 2500 as the instrument used. The second PCR ran for roughly 6 to 11 cycles and used a J-beta primer mix along with a sample-barcoded 5' primer. A unique molecular identifier was introduced onto each TCR beta cDNA molecule by a template-switch 5' adaptor carrying 12 random nucleotides. Each sample yielded at least 3 million CDR3-containing paired-end reads. All of the RNA was converted into first-strand cDNA using the Mint cDNA synthesis kit, with a TRBC-specific oligonucleotide serving as the primer. All cDNA was treated with uracil-DNA glycosylase and then went through a first 18-cycle PCR with the universal primers M1SS and BC2_uni_R. The published analysis was carried out like this. Each sample was normalized by randomly selecting 1 million high-quality reads, each carrying a distinct molecular identifier. Reads sharing molecular identifiers were discarded rather than binned into consensus sequences. MiTCR, set to a Q25 quality threshold and the strictest error-elimination algorithm, was used for CDR3 identification, clonotype clustering and error correction. A nonparametric unseen species model with Euler transformation was used to estimate a lower bound on total TCR beta diversity. TCRdb reran the public reads through fastp at Q25 and MiXCR, keeping productive beta chains. For every CDR3 protein sequence, its rows merge into one entry that carries the most common genes and DNA. The V and J calls here are based on TCRdb, not the publication. Present in this sample are 700,000 to 800,000 distinct CDR3 sequences, more than 40% of which were seen just once. 20% to 25% of the sample goes to the ten largest clones.

The CDR3 runs 13 residues from the cysteine to the phenylalanine. Kept here is only the CDR3 DNA, which spans 39 bases and is read in frame from base 1. CDR1 and CDR2 are drawn from the germline V gene: LGHNA, YSLEER. Trimming accounts for 6 bases at V and 9 bases at J, while the number of junction bases matched to no gene is 7. Only a few counts were recorded for this clonotype. Its antigen remains undetermined. Base quality data are lacking; no much larger clone is found one base away. Material for sequencing was blood. This sequence originates from a woman in her sixties in good health. The sequence links TRBV4-3 to TRBJ2-2; 7 junctional bases match TRBD2. The encoded CDR3 is CASSNGRERELFF. The DNA is TGCGCCAGCAGTAACGGGCGGGAGCGGGAGCTGTTTTTT.